The clone carrying this T cell receptor (beta chain) showed up just a few times. This sample stems from a study of early T cells in non-severe SARS-CoV-2 infection. Individual cDNA molecules were tagged with unique molecular identifiers, the study reported. TCRdb re-called the 5' RACE reads through MiXCR, storing one row per CDR3 protein. The data hold tens of thousands of distinct CDR3 sequences, with over 7% observed a single time. The V end lost 5 bases, the J end lost 0 bases, and 15 bases lay between the germline ends. This CDR3 region has 15 residues. CDR1 is DFQATT and CDR2 is SNEGSKA in the germline V gene (reference sequence).

Source material: whole blood. The chain couples TRBV20-1 to TRBJ2-3; tentative D call: TRBD1 (6 bases). This receptor was obtained from an adult who was a healthcare worker with PCR-confirmed SARS-CoV-2 infection or an uninfected control (not recorded which). CDR3 DNA sequence: TGCAGTGCTGAGACCCGACAGGTTAGCACAGATACGCAGTATTTT. It translates to CSAETRQVSTDTQYF.